This entry features one T cell receptor beta chain sequence. PCR was performed using 60 Vbeta and 13 Jbeta primers. Original handling: In a later analysis, of roughly 83 million unique beta chains, roughly 9.9 million appeared in at least two donors. Profiled with immunoSEQ multiplex PCR; TCRdb holds only in-frame clones, not every one. The D gene and trimming were derived from the DNA, and the V and J assignments and clone size from that table. Among about 280,000 clones, 70% to 90% were seen once, and the ten largest hold about 2%. This entry belongs to a study of cytomegalovirus exposure and HLA in healthy donors. Turning to the study itself: From donors who were HLA-typed, an early data release held 80 million or so unique TCRs.

The germline V gene encodes CDR1 MNHNY and CDR2 SVGAGI (reference sequence). This CDR3 is 13 amino acids long. V shed 6 bases and J 6 bases; nucleotides not matched to a gene: 3. The sequencing input was PBMCs. This chain connects TRBV6-6 to TRBJ1-2; 11 bases map to TRBD1. The source is a woman younger than 35 in good health and CMV-seronegative. CDR3 protein: CASSGTGGDGYTF. The CDR3 bases are TGTGCCAGCAGCGGGACAGGGGGGGATGGCTACACCTTC.